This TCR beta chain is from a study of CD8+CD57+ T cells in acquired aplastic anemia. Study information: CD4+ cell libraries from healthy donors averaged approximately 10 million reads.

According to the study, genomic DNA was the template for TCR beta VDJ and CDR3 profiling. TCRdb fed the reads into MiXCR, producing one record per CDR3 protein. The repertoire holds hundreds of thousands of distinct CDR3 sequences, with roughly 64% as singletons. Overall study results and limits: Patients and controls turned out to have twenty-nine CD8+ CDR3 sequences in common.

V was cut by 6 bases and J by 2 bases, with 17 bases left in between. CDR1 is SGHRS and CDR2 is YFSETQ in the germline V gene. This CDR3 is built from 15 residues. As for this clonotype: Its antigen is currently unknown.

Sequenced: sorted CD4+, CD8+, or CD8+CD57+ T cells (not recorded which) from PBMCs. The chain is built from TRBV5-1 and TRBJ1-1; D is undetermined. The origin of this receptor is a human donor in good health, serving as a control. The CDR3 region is CASTMDCLNNTEAFF. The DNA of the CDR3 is TGCGCCAGCACCATGGACTGCCTGAACAACACTGAAGCTTTCTTT.